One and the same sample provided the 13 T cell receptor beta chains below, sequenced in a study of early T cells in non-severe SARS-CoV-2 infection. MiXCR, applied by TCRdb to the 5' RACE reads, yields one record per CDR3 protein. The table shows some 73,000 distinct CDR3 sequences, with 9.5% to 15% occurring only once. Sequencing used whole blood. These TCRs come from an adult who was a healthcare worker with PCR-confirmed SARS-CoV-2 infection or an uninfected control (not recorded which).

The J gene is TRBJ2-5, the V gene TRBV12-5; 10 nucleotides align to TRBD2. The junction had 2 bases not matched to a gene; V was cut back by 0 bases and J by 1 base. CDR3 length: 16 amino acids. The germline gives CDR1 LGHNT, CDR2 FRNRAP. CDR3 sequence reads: CASGLVVAGGQETQYF. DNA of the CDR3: TGTGCTAGTGGTTTGGTGGTAGCGGGAGGCCAAGAGACCCAGTACTTC.

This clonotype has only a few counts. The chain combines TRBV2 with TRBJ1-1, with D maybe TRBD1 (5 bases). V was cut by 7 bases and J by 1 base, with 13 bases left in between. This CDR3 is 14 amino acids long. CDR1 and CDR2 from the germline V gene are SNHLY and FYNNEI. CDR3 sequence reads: CASNAGKSNTEAFF. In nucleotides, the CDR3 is TGTGCCAGCAATGCAGGGAAGTCGAACACTGAAGCTTTCTTT.

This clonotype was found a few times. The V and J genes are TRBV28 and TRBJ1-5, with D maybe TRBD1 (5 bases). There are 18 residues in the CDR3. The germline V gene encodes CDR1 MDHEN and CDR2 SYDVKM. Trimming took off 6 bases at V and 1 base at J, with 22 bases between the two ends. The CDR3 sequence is CASRVGVRGFRSNQPQHF. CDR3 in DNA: TGTGCCAGCAGGGTTGGGGTCCGGGGCTTTAGGAGCAATCAGCCCCAGCATTTT.

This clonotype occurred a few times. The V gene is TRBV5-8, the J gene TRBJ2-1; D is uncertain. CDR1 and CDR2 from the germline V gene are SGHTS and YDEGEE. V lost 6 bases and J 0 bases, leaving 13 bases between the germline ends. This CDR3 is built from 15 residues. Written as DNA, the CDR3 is TGTGCCAGCACCCCTAGGGCTAGCTCCTACAATGAGCAGTTCTTC. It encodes CASTPRASSYNEQFF.

The CDR3, as DNA: TGTGCCAGCCGAAAGGGGGGTTCTGGGGCCAACGTCCTGACTTTC. It encodes CASRKGGSGANVLTF. V is TRBV11-1 and J is TRBJ2-6; D assignment may be TRBD1 or TRBD2 (6 bases each). CDR1 and CDR2 (germline): SGHAT, FQDESV (reference sequence). The CDR3 extends over 15 amino acids. Trimming removed 8 bases at V and 1 base at J, with 12 bases between.

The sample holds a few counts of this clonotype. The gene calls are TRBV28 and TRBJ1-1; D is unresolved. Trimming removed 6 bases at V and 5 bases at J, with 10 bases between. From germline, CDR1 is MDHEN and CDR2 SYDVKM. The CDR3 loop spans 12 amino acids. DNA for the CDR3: TGTGCCAGCAGCCCCCCCTGGACTGAAGCTTTCTTT. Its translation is CASSPPWTEAFF.

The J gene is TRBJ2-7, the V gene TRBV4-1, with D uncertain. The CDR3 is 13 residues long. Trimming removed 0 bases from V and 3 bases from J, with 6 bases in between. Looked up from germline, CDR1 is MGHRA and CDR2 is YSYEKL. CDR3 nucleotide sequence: TGCGCCAGCAGCCAAGAGCGGCGCTACGAGCAGTACTTC. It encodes CASSQERRYEQYF.

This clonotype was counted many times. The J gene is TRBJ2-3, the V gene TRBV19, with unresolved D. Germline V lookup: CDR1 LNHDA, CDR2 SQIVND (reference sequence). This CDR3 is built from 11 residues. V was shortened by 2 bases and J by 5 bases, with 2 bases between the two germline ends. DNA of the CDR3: TGTGCCAGTAGTATACGAGATACGCAGTATTTT. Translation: CASSIRDTQYF.

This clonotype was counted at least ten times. The CDR3 DNA follows: TGTGCCAGCAGCTTGGACCGCACTGAAGCTTTCTTT. Protein product: CASSLDRTEAFF. This rearrangement joins TRBV5-4 to TRBJ1-1; D is ambiguous. Germline CDR1 and CDR2: SGHNT and YYREEE (reference sequence). Trimming left V 0 bases short and J 4 bases short, with 4 bases between. The CDR3 length is 12 residues.

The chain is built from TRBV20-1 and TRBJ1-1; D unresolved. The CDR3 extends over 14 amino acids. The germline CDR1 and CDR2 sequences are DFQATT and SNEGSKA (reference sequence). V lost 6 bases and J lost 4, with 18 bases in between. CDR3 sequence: CSAQRAYRATEAFF. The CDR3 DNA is TGCAGTGCCCAAAGGGCATACCGGGCCACTGAAGCTTTCTTT.

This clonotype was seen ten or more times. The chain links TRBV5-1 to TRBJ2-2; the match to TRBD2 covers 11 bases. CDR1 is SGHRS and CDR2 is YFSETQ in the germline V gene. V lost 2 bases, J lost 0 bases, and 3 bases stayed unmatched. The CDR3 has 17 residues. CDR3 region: CASSFTSGSSNTGELFF. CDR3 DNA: TGCGCCAGCAGCTTTACTAGCGGGAGCTCGAACACCGGGGAGCTGTTTTTT.

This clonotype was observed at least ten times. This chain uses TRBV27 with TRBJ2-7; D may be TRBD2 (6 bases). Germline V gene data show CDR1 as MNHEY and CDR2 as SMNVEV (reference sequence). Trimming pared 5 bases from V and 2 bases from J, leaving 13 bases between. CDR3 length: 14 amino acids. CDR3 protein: CASSPRLVPYEQYF. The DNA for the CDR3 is TGTGCCAGCAGTCCCCGACTAGTCCCCTACGAGCAGTACTTC.

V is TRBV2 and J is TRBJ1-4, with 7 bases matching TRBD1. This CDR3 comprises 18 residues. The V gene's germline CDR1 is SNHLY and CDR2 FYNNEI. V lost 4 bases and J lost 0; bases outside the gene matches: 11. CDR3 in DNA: TGTGCCAGCAGTGCTGGGACAGTGGGATGGGCAACTAATGAAAAACTGTTTTTT. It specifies CASSAGTVGWATNEKLFF.